This passage covers 6 T cell receptor beta chains from one sample sequenced in a study of hypomethylating agent response in myelodysplastic syndrome (TCRdb year 2021). The protocol used for the library was the immunoSEQ multiplex PCR assay. The table comes from immuneACCESS by way of TCRdb, which keeps in-frame sequences with V and J called. Part of the clones is missing from these tables; in studies checked, under half for an unresolved V gene and the rest for unknown reasons. The sample yields some 2,000 clones; 86% were counted once. Around 3.2% of the sample comes from the top ten. The sample here was bone marrow, taken before or after starting hypomethylating agent treatment for myelodysplastic syndrome (not recorded which). The receptor set was obtained from a human donor with myelodysplastic syndrome.

The chain employs TRBV27 and TRBJ1-1, with D tentatively TRBD1 (5 bases). The CDR3 spans 14 residues. Looked up from germline, CDR1 is MNHEY and CDR2 is SMNVEV (reference sequence). V dropped 6 bases and J dropped 6 bases, with 17 bases sitting between them. The CDR3 coding sequence is TGTGCCAGCAGCCCCCAGGGTTACCGTGCTGAAGCTTTCTTT. Translated: CASSPQGYRAEAFF.

The gene calls are TRBV7-9 and TRBJ1-6; D is unresolved. Deletions cut 7 bases from V and 6 bases from J, with 10 bases between. CDR3 length: 13 amino acids. CDR1 SEHNR and CDR2 FQNEAQ come from the germline V gene (reference sequence). In nucleotides, the CDR3 is TGTGCCAGCACAGTCGGCCGTAATTCACCCCTCCACTTT. Translated: CASTVGRNSPLHF.

This rearrangement joins TRBV9 to TRBJ1-3; D gene unclear. CDR1 and CDR2 (germline): SGDLS, YYNGEE. Trimming shortened V by 3 bases and J by 1 base, and 14 bases separated the two germline ends. This CDR3 comprises 16 residues. Written as DNA, the CDR3 is TGTGCCAGCAGCGCGGGCGGGGTTCCGTCTGGAAACACCATATATTTT. Its protein is CASSAGGVPSGNTIYF.

V usage is TRBV18 and J usage is TRBJ2-1, with 9 bases matching TRBD2. CDR3 length equals 15 residues. V lost 6 bases to trimming and J lost 6 bases; unmatched junction nucleotides: 9. The germline gives CDR1 KGHSH, CDR2 LQKENI. As DNA, the CDR3 is TGTGCCAGCTCCCCCTTTCTAGCGGGGTCCAATGAGCAGTTCTTC. This translates into CASSPFLAGSNEQFF.

V and J are TRBV6-5 and TRBJ2-7, with a tentative D call TRBD1 (6 bases). Germline assignment: CDR1 MNHEY and CDR2 SVGAGI. Between the trimmed V and J ends, which lost 6 bases and 3 bases, there was a span of 15 bases. The CDR3 has 14 residues. Written as DNA, the CDR3 is TGTGCCAGCAGCCCCGGGACAAGATTCTACGAGCAGTACTTC. Encoded protein: CASSPGTRFYEQYF.

The chain uses TRBV30 and TRBJ2-3; no reliable D call. CDR3 length: 15 amino acids. The germline gives CDR1 GTSNPN, CDR2 SVGIG (reference sequence). The V end was cut by 0 bases, the J end by 6 bases, with 16 bases between. CDR3 residues: CAWSVGIPERDTQYF. For the CDR3, the DNA is TGTGCCTGGAGTGTAGGGATCCCAGAGAGGGATACGCAGTATTTT.